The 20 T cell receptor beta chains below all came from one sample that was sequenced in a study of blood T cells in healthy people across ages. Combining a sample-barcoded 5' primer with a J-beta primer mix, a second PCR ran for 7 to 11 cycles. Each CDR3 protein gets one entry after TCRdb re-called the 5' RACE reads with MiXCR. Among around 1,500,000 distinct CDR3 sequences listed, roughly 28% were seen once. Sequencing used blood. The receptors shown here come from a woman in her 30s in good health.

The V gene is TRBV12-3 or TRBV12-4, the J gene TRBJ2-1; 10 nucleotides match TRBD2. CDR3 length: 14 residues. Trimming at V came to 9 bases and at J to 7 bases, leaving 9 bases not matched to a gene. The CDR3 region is CAREAGGPLNEQFF. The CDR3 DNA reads TGTGCCAGAGAAGCGGGAGGGCCGTTGAATGAGCAGTTCTTC.

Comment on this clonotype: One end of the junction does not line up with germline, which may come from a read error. DNA for the CDR3: TGTGCCAGCACACCTATGGTTACCGAAGGGACCCAGTACTTC. Protein product: CASTPMVTEGTQYF. The V and J genes are TRBV18 and TRBJ2-5; D call uncertain. The CDR3 is made up of 14 amino acids. From germline, CDR1 is KGHSH and CDR2 LQKENI.

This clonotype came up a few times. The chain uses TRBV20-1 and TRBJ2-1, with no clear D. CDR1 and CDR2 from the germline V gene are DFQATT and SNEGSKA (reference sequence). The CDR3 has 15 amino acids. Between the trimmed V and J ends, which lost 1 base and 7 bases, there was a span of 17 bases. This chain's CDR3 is CSARALETSSNEQFF. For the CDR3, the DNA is TGCAGTGCTAGAGCTCTAGAAACATCGTCAAATGAGCAGTTCTTC.

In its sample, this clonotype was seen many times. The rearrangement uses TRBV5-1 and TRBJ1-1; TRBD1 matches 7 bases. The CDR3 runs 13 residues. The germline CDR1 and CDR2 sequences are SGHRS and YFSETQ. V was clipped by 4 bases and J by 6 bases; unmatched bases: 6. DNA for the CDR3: TGCGCCAGCAGCCTGACAGGGACAGCTGAAGCTTTCTTT. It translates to CASSLTGTAEAFF. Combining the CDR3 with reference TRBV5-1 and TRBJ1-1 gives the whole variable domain KAGVTQTPRYLIKTRGQQVTLSCSPISGHRSVSWYQQTPGQGLQFLFEYFSETQRNKGNFPGRFSGRQFSNSRSEMNVSTLELGDSALYLCASSLTGTAEAFFGQGTRLTVV.

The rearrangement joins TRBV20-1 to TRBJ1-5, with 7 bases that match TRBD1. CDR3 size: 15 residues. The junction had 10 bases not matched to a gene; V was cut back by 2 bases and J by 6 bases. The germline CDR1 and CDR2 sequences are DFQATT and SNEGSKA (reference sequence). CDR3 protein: CSARLGTAESQPQHF. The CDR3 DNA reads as TGCAGTGCTAGACTTGGGACAGCCGAGAGTCAGCCCCAGCATTTT.

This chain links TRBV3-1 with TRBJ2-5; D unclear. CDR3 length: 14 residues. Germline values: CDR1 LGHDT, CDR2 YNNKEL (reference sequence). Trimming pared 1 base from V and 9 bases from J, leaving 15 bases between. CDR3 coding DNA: TGTGCCAGCAGCCAAGGAATAGGTACTTCGGCCCAGTACTTC. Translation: CASSQGIGTSAQYF.

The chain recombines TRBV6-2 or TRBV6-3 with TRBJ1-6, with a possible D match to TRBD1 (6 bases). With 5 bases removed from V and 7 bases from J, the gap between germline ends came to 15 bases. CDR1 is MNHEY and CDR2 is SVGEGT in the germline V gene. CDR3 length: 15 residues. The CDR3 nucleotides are TGTGCCAGCAGTCGAAGAGGGACACAGAATTCACCCCTCCACTTT. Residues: CASSRRGTQNSPLHF.

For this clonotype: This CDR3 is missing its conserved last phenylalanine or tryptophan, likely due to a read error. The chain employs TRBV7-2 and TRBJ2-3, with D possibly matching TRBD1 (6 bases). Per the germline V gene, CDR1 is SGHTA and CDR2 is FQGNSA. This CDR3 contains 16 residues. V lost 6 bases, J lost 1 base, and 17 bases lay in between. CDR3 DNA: TGTGCCAGCAGGCCCCGGACAGATGCTCGCACAGATACGCAGTATTGT. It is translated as CASRPRTDARTDTQYC.

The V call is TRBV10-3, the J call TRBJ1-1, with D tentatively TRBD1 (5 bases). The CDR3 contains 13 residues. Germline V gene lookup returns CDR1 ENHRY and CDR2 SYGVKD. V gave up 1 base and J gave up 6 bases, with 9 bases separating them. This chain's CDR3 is CAISELTGAEAFF. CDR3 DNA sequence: TGTGCCATCAGTGAGTTAACAGGAGCTGAAGCTTTCTTT.

CDR3 protein: CASRQRTQTEAFF. The DNA for the CDR3 is TGTGCCAGCAGGCAAAGAACCCAGACAGAAGCTTTCTTT. V is TRBV2 and J is TRBJ1-1; no reliable D call. In germline, CDR1 is SNHLY, CDR2 FYNNEI. There are 13 residues in the CDR3. Trimming took 6 bases from V and 8 from J, leaving 16 bases between them.

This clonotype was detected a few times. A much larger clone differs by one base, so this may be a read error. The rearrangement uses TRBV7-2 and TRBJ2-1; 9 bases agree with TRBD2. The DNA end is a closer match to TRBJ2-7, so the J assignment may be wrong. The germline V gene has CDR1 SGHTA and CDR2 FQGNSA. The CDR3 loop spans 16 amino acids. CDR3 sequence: CASSLAYSGGHNEQYF. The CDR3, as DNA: TGTGCCAGCAGCTTAGCGTATAGCGGGGGACACAATGAGCAGTACTTC.

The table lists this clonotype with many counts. In DNA, the CDR3 is TGCAGCGTACACGACGCGAAGACTAACTATGGCTACACCTTC. Amino acid sequence: CSVHDAKTNYGYTF. The chain links TRBV29-1 to TRBJ1-2; D not resolved. V gave up 6 bases and J gave up 0 bases, with 14 bases separating them. This CDR3 region has 14 residues. Germline V gene data show CDR1 as SQVTM and CDR2 as ANQGSEA.

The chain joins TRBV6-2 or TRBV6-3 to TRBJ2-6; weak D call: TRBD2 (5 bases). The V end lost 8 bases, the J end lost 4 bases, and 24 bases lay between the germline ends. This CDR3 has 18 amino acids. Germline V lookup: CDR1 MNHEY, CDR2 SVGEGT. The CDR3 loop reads CASLSDRELLRGANVLTF. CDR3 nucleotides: TGTGCCAGCCTCTCAGACCGGGAACTTTTACGCGGGGCCAACGTCCTGACTTTC.

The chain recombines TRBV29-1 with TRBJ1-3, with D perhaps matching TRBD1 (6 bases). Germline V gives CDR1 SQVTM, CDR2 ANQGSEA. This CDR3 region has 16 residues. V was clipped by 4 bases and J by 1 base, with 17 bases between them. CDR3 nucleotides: TGCAGCGTTGGGGGCATCGGGGGCCGATCTGGAAACACCATATATTTT. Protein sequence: CSVGGIGGRSGNTIYF. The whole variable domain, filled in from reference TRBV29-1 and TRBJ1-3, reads SAVISQKPSRDICQRGTSLTIQCQVDSQVTMMFWYRQQPGQSLTLIATANQGSEATYESGFVIDKFPISRPNLTFSTLTVSNMSPEDSSIYLCSVGGIGGRSGNTIYFGEGSWLTVV.

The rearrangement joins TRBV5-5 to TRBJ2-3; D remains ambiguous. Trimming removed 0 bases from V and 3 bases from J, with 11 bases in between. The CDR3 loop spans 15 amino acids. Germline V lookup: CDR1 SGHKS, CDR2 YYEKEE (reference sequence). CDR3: CASSLDQWRTDTQYF. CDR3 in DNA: TGTGCCAGCAGCTTGGACCAGTGGCGGACAGATACGCAGTATTTT.

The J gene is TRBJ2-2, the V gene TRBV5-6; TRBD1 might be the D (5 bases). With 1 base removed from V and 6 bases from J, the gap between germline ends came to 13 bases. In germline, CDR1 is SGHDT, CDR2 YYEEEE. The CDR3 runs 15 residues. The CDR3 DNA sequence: TGTGCCAGCAGCTTGTTCATGGAGACAGCCGGGGAGCTGTTTTTT. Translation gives CASSLFMETAGELFF.

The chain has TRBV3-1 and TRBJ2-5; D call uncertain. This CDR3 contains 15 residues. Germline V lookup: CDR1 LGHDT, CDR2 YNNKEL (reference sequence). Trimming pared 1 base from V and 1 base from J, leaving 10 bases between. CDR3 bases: TGTGCCAGCAGCCAAGGTCCCACCTTCCAAGAGACCCAGTACTTC. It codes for CASSQGPTFQETQYF.

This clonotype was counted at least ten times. In DNA form, the CDR3 reads TGCGCCAGCAGCTTGGAAGCGGCAAGTCCCTACGAGCAGTACTTC. It yields the protein CASSLEAASPYEQYF. This sequence joins TRBV5-1 and TRBJ2-7; possible D gene TRBD2, 5 bases. The V gene's germline CDR1 is SGHRS and CDR2 YFSETQ. Trimming took off 0 bases at V and 2 bases at J, with 12 bases between the two ends. CDR3 length: 15 residues.

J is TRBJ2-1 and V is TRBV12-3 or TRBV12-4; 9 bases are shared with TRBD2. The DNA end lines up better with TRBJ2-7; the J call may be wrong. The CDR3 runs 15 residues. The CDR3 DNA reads TGTGCCAGCAGTTATAGCGGGGGTCGTCGAAATGAGCAGTACTTC. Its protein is CASSYSGGRRNEQYF.

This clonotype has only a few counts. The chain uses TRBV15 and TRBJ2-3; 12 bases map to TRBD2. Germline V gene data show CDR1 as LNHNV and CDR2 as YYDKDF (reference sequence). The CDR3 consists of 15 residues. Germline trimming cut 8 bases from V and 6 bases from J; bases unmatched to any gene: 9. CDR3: CATGGRLAGADTQYF. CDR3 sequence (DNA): TGTGCCACCGGCGGGAGACTAGCGGGAGCGGATACGCAGTATTTT.